This paragraph covers one T cell receptor (beta chain) sequence. The source of the sample is a study of response to subunit inactivated influenza vaccine. From the RT-PCR reads, TCRdb called clonotypes with MiXCR, one entry per CDR3 protein. In the table there are about 570,000 distinct CDR3 sequences, approximately 10% of which are singletons. There are 13 residues in the CDR3. Trimming took off 4 bases at V and 0 bases at J, with 7 bases between the two ends. The germline V gene has CDR1 DFQATT and CDR2 SNEGSKA (reference sequence). The sample was also reused in another study, on T cells expressing NK-cell markers. As that study records: Making the TCR beta cDNA relied on 5'RACE template switching with UMIs. From sorted CD3+CD56+NKG2C+, CD3+CD56+NKG2C- and CD3+CD56-NKG2C+ T cells came the TCR beta repertoires. In several experiments, sorting was restricted to alpha-beta TCR T cells by an anti-gamma-delta TCR antibody.

This TCR came from a man aged 45-65 years who received an inactivated influenza vaccine. The genes are TRBV20-1 and TRBJ1-5; D gene uncertain. The sample was PBMCs from blood, taken on the day of vaccination. Here the CDR3 reads CSATPGSNQPQHF. The DNA for the CDR3 is TGCAGTGCTACCCCAGGTAGCAATCAGCCCCAGCATTTT.